This record covers a single TCR beta chain. The antigen remains unidentified. CDR3 length: 15 residues. Trimming removed 4 bases from V and 1 base from J, with 13 bases in between. Germline CDR1 SGHRS, CDR2 YFSETQ. The record originates from a study of shared clonotypes between healthy human individuals. Whole-study findings and limits: Large sequencing depth failed to make sorted-subset sequencing complete, rarefaction showed.

The repertoire was sequenced with immunoSEQ multiplex PCR; TCRdb's copy has only in-frame clones and lacks some. The profile shows 2 million or so clones, 90% to 95% of them singletons. The chain is built from TRBV5-1 and TRBJ2-3; D remains unclear. The sequence was collected from a man between 18 and 35 years old in good health. Sequenced: naive CD4+ T cells sorted from blood. Stated subset: CD45RA+ positively selected. CDR3 nucleotide sequence: TGCGCCAGCAGCGCTGGGGATCCCCGCACAGATACGCAGTATTTT. Its protein is CASSAGDPRTDTQYF.